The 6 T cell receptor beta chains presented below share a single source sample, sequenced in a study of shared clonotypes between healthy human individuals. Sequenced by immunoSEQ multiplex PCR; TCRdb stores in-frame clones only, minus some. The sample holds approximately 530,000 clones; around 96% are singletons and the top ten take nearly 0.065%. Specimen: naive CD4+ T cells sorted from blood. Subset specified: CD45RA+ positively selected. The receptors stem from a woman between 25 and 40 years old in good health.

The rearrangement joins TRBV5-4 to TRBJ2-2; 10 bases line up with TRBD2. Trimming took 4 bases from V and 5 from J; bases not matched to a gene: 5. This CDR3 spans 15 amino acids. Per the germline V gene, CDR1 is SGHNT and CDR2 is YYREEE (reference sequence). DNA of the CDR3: TGTGCCAGCAGCCTGACTAGCGGGCCTACCGGGGAGCTGTTTTTT. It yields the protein CASSLTSGPTGELFF.

This chain's CDR3 is CASSLVAFSGNTIYF. In nucleotides, the CDR3 is TGTGCCAGCAGCTTAGTTGCGTTCTCTGGAAACACCATATATTTT. The genes are TRBV5-4 and TRBJ1-3; no clear D. The CDR3 runs 15 residues. Trimming left V 2 bases short and J 0 bases short, with 9 bases between. Germline assignment: CDR1 SGHNT and CDR2 YYREEE (reference sequence).

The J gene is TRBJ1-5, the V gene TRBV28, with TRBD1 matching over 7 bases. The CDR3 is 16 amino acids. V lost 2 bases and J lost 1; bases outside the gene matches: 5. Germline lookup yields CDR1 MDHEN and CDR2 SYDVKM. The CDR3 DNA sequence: TGTGCCAGCAGTTTAGAGACAGGGAAAAGCAATCAGCCCCAGCATTTT. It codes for CASSLETGKSNQPQHF.

This chain's CDR3 is CASSFVTDETQYF. CDR3 coding DNA: TGTGCCAGCAGCTTCGTGACAGATGAGACCCAGTACTTC. This chain connects TRBV11-2 to TRBJ2-5, with D maybe TRBD1 (5 bases). The CDR3 has 13 residues. V lost 3 bases and J lost 5, with 10 bases in between. Per the germline V gene, CDR1 is SGHAT and CDR2 is FQNNGV.

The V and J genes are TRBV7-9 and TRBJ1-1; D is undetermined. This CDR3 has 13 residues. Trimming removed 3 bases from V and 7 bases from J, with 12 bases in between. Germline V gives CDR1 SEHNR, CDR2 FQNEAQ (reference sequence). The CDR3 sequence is CASSFAVGFEAFF. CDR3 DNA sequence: TGTGCCAGCAGCTTTGCTGTGGGGTTTGAAGCTTTCTTT.

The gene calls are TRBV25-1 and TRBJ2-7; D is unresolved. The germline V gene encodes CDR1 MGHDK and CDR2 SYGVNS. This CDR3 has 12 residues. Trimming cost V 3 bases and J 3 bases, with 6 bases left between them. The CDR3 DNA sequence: TGTGCCAGCAGTGAGGACCTCTACGAGCAGTACTTC. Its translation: CASSEDLYEQYF.